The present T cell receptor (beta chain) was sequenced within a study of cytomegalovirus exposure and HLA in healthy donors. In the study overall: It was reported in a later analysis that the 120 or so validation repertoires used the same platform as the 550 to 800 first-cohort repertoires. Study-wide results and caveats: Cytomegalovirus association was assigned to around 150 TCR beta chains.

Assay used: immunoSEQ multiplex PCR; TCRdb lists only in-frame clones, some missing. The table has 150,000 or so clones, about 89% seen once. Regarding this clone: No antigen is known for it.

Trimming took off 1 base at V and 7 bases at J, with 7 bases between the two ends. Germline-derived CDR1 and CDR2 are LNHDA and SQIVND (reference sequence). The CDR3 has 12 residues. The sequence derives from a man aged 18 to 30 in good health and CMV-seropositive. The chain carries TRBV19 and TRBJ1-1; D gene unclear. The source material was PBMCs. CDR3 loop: CASSIGRSEAFF. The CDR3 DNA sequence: TGTGCCAGTAGTATAGGACGGAGTGAAGCTTTCTTT.